What follows are 16 T cell receptor beta chains derived from one specimen sequenced in a study of CD8+CD57+ T cells in acquired aplastic anemia. Patients included in sequencing had previously demonstrated CD8+CD57+ cell expansion by flow cytometry. Genomic DNA templated the TCR beta VDJ and CDR3 profiling. MiXCR, applied by TCRdb to the reads, yields one record per CDR3 protein. The repertoire holds more than 150,000 distinct CDR3 sequences, with around 48% as singletons. The sample consisted of sorted CD4+, CD8+, or CD8+CD57+ T cells (not recorded which) from PBMCs. These receptor sequences come from a human donor with aplastic anemia.

There are many counts of this clonotype. The CDR3: CASSQGLAGVYEQFF. In DNA form, the CDR3 reads TGTGCCAGCAGCCAAGGACTAGCGGGAGTCTATGAGCAGTTCTTC. This chain uses TRBV14 with TRBJ2-1, with 12 positions matching TRBD2. Looked up from germline, CDR1 is SGHDN and CDR2 is FVKESK. This CDR3 contains 15 residues. V was clipped by 1 base and J by 8 bases; unmatched bases: 3.

Comments on this clonotype: Relative to the germline gene, one junction end is altered; a read error may explain this. The chain links TRBV10-3 to TRBJ2-1; 9 nucleotides agree with TRBD2. This CDR3 spans 16 amino acids. The germline gives CDR1 ENHRY, CDR2 SYGVKD. As DNA, the CDR3 is TGTGCCAGCAGTTTTTATAGACTAGCGGCTGACAATGAGCAGTTCTTC. Amino acid sequence: CASSFYRLAADNEQFF.

The V gene is TRBV29-1, the J gene TRBJ2-1; 9 nucleotides match TRBD2. Germline CDR1 and CDR2: SQVTM and ANQGSEA. CDR3 length: 14 amino acids. CDR3 coding DNA: TGCAGTGCCCCCCCAAGCGGGGGGTTAGGGGAGCAGTTCTTC. This encodes CSAPPSGGLGEQFF.

The chain uses TRBV29-1 and TRBJ2-7; D may be TRBD1 or TRBD2 (5 bases each). CDR3 length: 14 amino acids. V lost 2 bases to trimming and J lost 0 bases, with 11 bases between them. Germline V gives CDR1 SQVTM, CDR2 ANQGSEA. The CDR3 DNA sequence: TGCAGCGTTGAACCTTGGGACGGCTCCTACGAGCAGTACTTC. This encodes CSVEPWDGSYEQYF.

The chain has TRBV29-1 and TRBJ1-4; 9 nucleotides agree with TRBD1. In germline, CDR1 is SQVTM, CDR2 ANQGSEA. V lost 6 bases to trimming and J lost 7 bases; unmatched junction nucleotides: 6. This CDR3 comprises 13 residues. The CDR3 region has the DNA TGCAGCGTAGAGGGACAGGGAGGTGAAAAACTGTTTTTT. This translates into CSVEGQGGEKLFF.

Worth noting for this clonotype: One end of the junction is discordant with germline, which a read error may explain. This chain connects TRBV7-9 to TRBJ2-7; D is unresolved. The length of the CDR3 is 13 residues. CDR1 SEHNR and CDR2 FQNEAQ come from the germline V gene (reference sequence). Written as DNA, the CDR3 is TGCGCCAGCAGCTTCCCCGACAACTACGAGCAGTACTTC. Protein product: CASSFPDNYEQYF.

The genes are TRBV2 and TRBJ2-1; D perhaps matches TRBD2 (6 bases). Germline-derived CDR1 and CDR2 are SNHLY and FYNNEI. V gave up 5 bases and J gave up 9 bases, with 17 bases separating them. The CDR3 is 14 residues long. The CDR3 DNA sequence: TGTGCCAGCAGTTTGGAGGGAGGAATCAGTGAGCAGTTCTTC. Translated: CASSLEGGISEQFF.

This clonotype has more than one count but fewer than ten. Here the CDR3 DNA reads TGTGCCAGCTCACCTAGCCTAGCGGGGGCCAACACCGGGGAGCTGTTTTTT. It is translated as CASSPSLAGANTGELFF. The rearrangement joins TRBV18 to TRBJ2-2; 10 bases line up with TRBD2. The junction had 6 bases not matched to a gene; V was cut back by 3 bases and J by 2 bases. The germline V gene has CDR1 KGHSH and CDR2 LQKENI. The CDR3 runs to 17 residues.

On this clonotype itself: Since a much larger clone is just one base distant, this may be a read error. The rearrangement joins TRBV20-1 to TRBJ1-4; perhaps TRBD1 as D (5 bases). This CDR3 region has 15 residues. With 3 bases removed from V and 5 bases from J, the gap between germline ends came to 16 bases. The germline V gene encodes CDR1 DFQATT and CDR2 SNEGSKA (reference sequence). Here the CDR3 DNA reads TGCAGTGCTAGGGGCACGGGACGGGAAAATGAAAAACTGTTTTTT. Protein product: CSARGTGRENEKLFF.

This clonotype was counted at least ten times. The chain couples TRBV18 to TRBJ1-6; 7 positions agree with TRBD1. V was clipped by 4 bases and J by 7 bases; unmatched bases: 7. Germline V gene data show CDR1 as KGHSH and CDR2 as LQKENI. The CDR3 spans 15 residues. The chain's CDR3 is CASSRVTGSNSPLHF. The CDR3 nucleotides are TGTGCCAGCTCACGCGTGACAGGGTCCAATTCACCCCTCCACTTT.

This clonotype was recorded once. The chain links TRBV6-4 to TRBJ2-7; 9 positions match TRBD1. J lost 4 bases, V lost 6 bases, and 4 bases had no gene match. There are 13 residues in the CDR3. Per germline, CDR1 MRHNA and CDR2 SNTAGT. The CDR3 is CASSRTGAYEQYF. CDR3 sequence (DNA): TGTGCCAGCAGCAGGACAGGGGCTTACGAGCAGTACTTC.

The rearrangement links TRBV29-1 to TRBJ1-2; weak D call: TRBD1 (6 bases). The length of the CDR3 is 13 residues. Germline V lookup: CDR1 SQVTM, CDR2 ANQGSEA. The V gene lost 5 bases and the J gene lost 0 bases, with 10 bases spanning the gap. The CDR3: CSVPGVANYGYTF. The DNA for the CDR3 is TGCAGCGTTCCAGGGGTAGCTAACTATGGCTACACCTTC.

The chain combines TRBV2 with TRBJ1-4; 8 positions agree with TRBD1. The germline gives CDR1 SNHLY, CDR2 FYNNEI. V lost 6 bases to trimming and J lost 4 bases; unmatched junction nucleotides: 7. The CDR3 is 15 amino acids. The CDR3 DNA sequence: TGTGCCAGCAGAGGACAGGGAGGATTTAATGAAAAACTGTTTTTT. This encodes CASRGQGGFNEKLFF.

The rearrangement links TRBV20-1 to TRBJ1-2; D unresolved. This CDR3 contains 14 residues. Germline lookup yields CDR1 DFQATT and CDR2 SNEGSKA (reference sequence). The V end lost 6 bases, the J end lost 0 bases, and 14 bases lay between the germline ends. CDR3 amino acids: CSAVKSSTNYGYTF. The CDR3 DNA sequence: TGCAGTGCCGTCAAGTCGAGTACTAACTATGGCTACACCTTC.

This clonotype was seen at least ten times. This sequence joins TRBV20-1 and TRBJ1-2, with D perhaps TRBD1 (5 bases). Trimming stripped 2 bases from V and 2 bases from J, with 9 bases between. The CDR3 loop spans 13 amino acids. The germline V gene has CDR1 DFQATT and CDR2 SNEGSKA (reference sequence). The CDR3 spells CSARPRANYGYTF. CDR3 DNA sequence: TGCAGTGCTAGACCCAGGGCCAACTATGGCTACACCTTC.

This chain uses TRBV2 with TRBJ2-4; 11 positions agree with TRBD1. The J segment lost 9 bases and the V segment lost 3 bases, leaving 7 bases of the junction unmatched. This CDR3 comprises 15 residues. Germline CDR1 and CDR2: SNHLY and FYNNEI. CDR3 nucleotide sequence: TGTGCCAGCAGTGAGATGGACAGGGGGCAAGGCATTCAGTACTTC. This encodes CASSEMDRGQGIQYF.